The next 29 T cell receptor beta chains were all read from a single sample in a study of blood T cell repertoires in COVID-19. Sequenced by immunoSEQ multiplex PCR; TCRdb stores in-frame clones only, minus some. Among roughly 110,000 clones listed, around 78% were seen once. Sequenced material: peripheral blood. The receptors shown here come from an elderly man with COVID-19, enrolled during active disease.

The J gene is TRBJ1-2, the V gene TRBV29-1; TRBD1 aligns across 10 bases. The V and J ends lost 3 bases and 3 bases, in that order; junction bases with no gene match: 4. Germline V gives CDR1 SQVTM, CDR2 ANQGSEA. The CDR3 covers 14 residues. Written as DNA, the CDR3 is TGCAGCGTTGACCAGGACAGGGGGGACTATGGCTACACCTTC. This codes for CSVDQDRGDYGYTF. The full variable domain, rest sourced from reference TRBV29-1 and TRBJ1-2, is SAVISQKPSRDICQRGTSLTIQCQVDSQVTMMFWYRQQPGQSLTLIATANQGSEATYESGFVIDKFPISRPNLTFSTLTVSNMSPEDSSIYLCSVDQDRGDYGYTFGSGTRLTVV.

This clone was seen a few times. The V call is TRBV2, the J call TRBJ1-2; D not certain. The ends were cut back, 7 bases at V and 5 bases at J, with 11 bases in the middle. Looked up from germline, CDR1 is SNHLY and CDR2 is FYNNEI. This CDR3 spans 12 amino acids. CDR3 amino acids: CASKNDIYGYTF. The DNA for the CDR3 is TGTGCCAGCAAAAACGACATTTATGGCTACACCTTC.

The chain carries TRBV5-5 and TRBJ1-4, with TRBD1 matching 9 bases. J gave up 7 bases and V 4 bases, and 14 bases lay outside the gene matches. The CDR3 totals 17 residues. Germline V gives CDR1 SGHKS, CDR2 YYEKEE (reference sequence). The CDR3 nucleotides read TGTGCCAGCAGCCTACAGGGGGCTAGTGTCAGTGGTGAAAAACTGTTTTTT. This encodes CASSLQGASVSGEKLFF.

The chain couples TRBV5-5 to TRBJ1-2; 10 bases fit TRBD1. CDR3 length equals 17 residues. J gave up 4 bases and V 0 bases, and 9 bases lay outside the gene matches. Germline lookup yields CDR1 SGHKS and CDR2 YYEKEE (reference sequence). The CDR3 nucleotides are TGTGCCAGCAGCTTGGTAGACAGGGGGCTTATCAGCTATGGCTACACCTTC. This encodes CASSLVDRGLISYGYTF.

The rearrangement links TRBV11-1 to TRBJ1-1, with TRBD1 matching over 11 bases. This CDR3 contains 16 residues. Unmatched junction bases numbered 10, after V lost 5 bases and J lost 5 bases. Germline V lookup: CDR1 SGHAT, CDR2 FQDESV (reference sequence). The CDR3 DNA reads as TGTGCCAGCAGCCCATGGACAGGGGGCTCAGGGACTGAAGCTTTCTTT. It translates to CASSPWTGGSGTEAFF. Variable domain in full (rest from reference TRBV11-1 and TRBJ1-1): EAEVAQSPRYKITEKSQAVAFWCDPISGHATLYWYRQILGQGPELLVQFQDESVVDDSQLPKDRFSAERLKGVDSTLKIQPAELGDSAMYLCASSPWTGGSGTEAFFGQGTRLTVV.

This sequence joins TRBV7-2 and TRBJ2-3, with TRBD2 as a possible D gene (5 bases). Germline-derived CDR1 and CDR2 are SGHTA and FQGNSA. The ends were cut back, 5 bases at V and 2 bases at J, with 17 bases in the middle. This CDR3 is 16 amino acids long. CDR3 amino acids: CASSPQWVGDTDTQYF. The CDR3 DNA is TGTGCCAGCAGCCCCCAATGGGTGGGAGACACAGATACGCAGTATTTT.

V is TRBV5-1 and J is TRBJ1-4; 10 bases fit TRBD1. J was trimmed by 0 bases and V by 4 bases; bases with no gene match: 15. Looked up from germline, CDR1 is SGHRS and CDR2 is YFSETQ. The CDR3 length is 20 residues. The CDR3 nucleotides read TGCGCCAGCAGCCGGTCGGGACAGGGGAATCTTGGTCCAACTAATGAAAAACTGTTTTTT. It is translated as CASSRSGQGNLGPTNEKLFF.

The chain combines TRBV2 with TRBJ2-7; TRBD1 aligns across 9 bases. With V trimmed by 5 bases and J by 0 bases, 11 bases remained unmatched. Germline CDR1 reads SNHLY; CDR2 reads FYNNEI. The CDR3 extends over 17 amino acids. CDR3 bases: TGTGCCAGCAGTCGACGTCCCGGGACAGGGTTCTCCTACGAGCAGTACTTC. Amino acids: CASSRRPGTGFSYEQYF.

V gene TRBV24-1 combines with J gene TRBJ2-2; 8 nucleotides line up with TRBD1. CDR1 KGHDR and CDR2 SFDVKD come from the germline V gene. V was clipped by 6 bases and J by 9 bases; unmatched bases: 8. The CDR3 consists of 14 residues. CDR3 DNA sequence: TGTGCCACCAGTCTCGGGACAGGTTCCCGGGAGCTGTTTTTT. Translated, it gives CATSLGTGSRELFF.

This clone was recorded a few times. The V call is TRBV6-2 or TRBV6-3, the J call TRBJ2-5; a weak D match, TRBD1 (6 bases). V gave up 2 bases and J gave up 3 bases, with 10 bases separating them. Germline V CDR1 and CDR2: MNHEY, SVGEGT. The CDR3 contains 14 residues. The CDR3 is CASSYGTSKETQYF. The CDR3 region has the DNA TGTGCCAGCAGTTACGGGACATCTAAAGAGACCCAGTACTTC.

This clone has just one count. This chain links TRBV7-2 with TRBJ1-2; weak D call: TRBD1 (6 bases). This CDR3 has 15 amino acids. Trimming shortened V by 4 bases and J by 2 bases, and 14 bases separated the two germline ends. CDR1 and CDR2 from the germline V gene are SGHTA and FQGNSA. The DNA for the CDR3 is TGTGCCAGCAGCTCAGCGACAGGAGAGAACTATGGCTACACCTTC. Amino acid sequence: CASSSATGENYGYTF.

The chain recombines TRBV6-5 with TRBJ2-2; TRBD2 aligns across 9 bases. Germline V CDR1 and CDR2: MNHEY, SVGAGI. Losses at the gene ends were 4 bases for V and 6 bases for J; bases not matched to a gene: 3. CDR3 size: 14 residues. In DNA form, the CDR3 reads TGTGCCAGCAGTTTAGCGGGAGTTCCCGGGGAGCTGTTTTTT. Protein product: CASSLAGVPGELFF.

V gene TRBV27 combines with J gene TRBJ2-2, with D perhaps matching TRBD2 (5 bases). CDR3 length equals 14 residues. The ends were cut back, 3 bases at V and 2 bases at J, with 7 bases in the middle. The V gene's germline CDR1 is MNHEY and CDR2 SMNVEV (reference sequence). The CDR3 sequence: CASSFGLNTGELFF. CDR3 DNA sequence: TGTGCCAGCAGTTTTGGACTCAACACCGGGGAGCTGTTTTTT.

This clone was found once. J is TRBJ2-7 and V is TRBV4-1; D perhaps matches TRBD1 (6 bases). In germline, CDR1 is MGHRA, CDR2 YSYEKL. Trimming cost V 0 bases and J 3 bases, with 9 bases left between them. The CDR3 is 14 amino acids. The CDR3 spells CASSQDIRGYEQYF. The DNA of the CDR3 is TGCGCCAGCAGCCAAGATATCAGGGGCTACGAGCAGTACTTC.

V is TRBV5-1 and J is TRBJ2-3; 9 bases line up with TRBD2. J gave up 3 bases and V 4 bases, and 9 bases lay outside the gene matches. The CDR3 is made up of 16 amino acids. Germline lookup yields CDR1 SGHRS and CDR2 YFSETQ. CDR3 DNA: TGCGCCAGCAGCGACTATAGCGGGAGCCGGACAGATACGCAGTATTTT. Its protein product is CASSDYSGSRTDTQYF.

This chain uses TRBV28 with TRBJ2-4; 7 bases match TRBD1. Germline CDR1 is MDHEN and CDR2 is SYDVKM. There are 15 residues in the CDR3. V lost 4 bases, J lost 7 bases, and 10 bases stayed unmatched. Here the CDR3 DNA reads TGTGCCAGCAGTTGGGGTAAGACAGGGTTGAACATTCAGTACTTC. This gives the protein CASSWGKTGLNIQYF.

The chain joins TRBV5-1 to TRBJ2-3, with D possibly being TRBD2 (6 bases). Germline CDR1 is SGHRS and CDR2 is YFSETQ. The germline V and J ends were trimmed by 1 base and 2 bases, with 11 bases remaining between them. The CDR3 runs 15 residues. The CDR3 DNA is TGCGCCAGCAGCTTGTACGGGACTTCCACAGATACGCAGTATTTT. This sequence encodes CASSLYGTSTDTQYF.

The chain combines TRBV3-1 (or the pseudogene TRBV3-2) with TRBJ1-2; TRBD1 agrees at 7 bases. Unmatched junction bases numbered 2, after V lost 4 bases and J lost 6 bases. Germline-derived CDR1 and CDR2 are LGHDT and YNNKEL (reference sequence). The CDR3 runs to 12 residues. This CDR3 is CASSLRGDGYTF. The CDR3 bases are TGTGCCAGCAGCCTCAGGGGGGATGGCTACACCTTC.

The J gene is TRBJ2-1, the V gene TRBV29-1; maybe TRBD2 (7 bases). The CDR3 sequence is 13 residues long. CDR1 and CDR2 (germline): SQVTM, ANQGSEA. V dropped 7 bases and J dropped 6 bases, with 16 bases sitting between them. CDR3 residues: CSGGRGGGNEQFF. The CDR3 region has the DNA TGCAGCGGCGGCCGAGGGGGGGGCAATGAGCAGTTCTTC.

The V and J genes are TRBV19 and TRBJ2-5; 8 positions match TRBD1. The CDR3 contains 15 residues. The junction had 8 bases not matched to a gene; V was cut back by 4 bases and J by 4 bases. Germline lookup yields CDR1 LNHDA and CDR2 SQIVND (reference sequence). CDR3 sequence (DNA): TGTGCCAGTAGTACCCAGCAGGGGGCCGGAGAGACCCAGTACTTC. Translating gives CASSTQQGAGETQYF.

The rearrangement joins TRBV28 to TRBJ1-2, with 8 positions matching TRBD1. V gave up 4 bases and J gave up 7 bases; unmatched junction bases: 8. This CDR3 is built from 14 residues. Germline V lookup: CDR1 MDHEN, CDR2 SYDVKM. The CDR3 nucleotides read TGTGCCAGCAGTTCCCGGACAGGGAGCTTTGGCTACACCTTC. It specifies CASSSRTGSFGYTF.

This chain uses TRBV5-1 with TRBJ2-7, with unresolved D. Trimming stripped 2 bases from V and 7 bases from J, with 10 bases between. CDR3 size: 12 residues. Germline V gene data show CDR1 as SGHRS and CDR2 as YFSETQ. The CDR3 nucleotides read TGCGCCAGCAGCTTCCGGAGTGGGGAGCAGTACTTC. The encoded protein is CASSFRSGEQYF.

The chain combines TRBV3-1 (or the pseudogene TRBV3-2) with TRBJ1-1; 7 bases match TRBD1. The CDR3 runs 14 residues. V gave up 4 bases and J gave up 9 bases; unmatched junction bases: 11. Germline-derived CDR1 and CDR2 are LGHDT and YNNKEL (reference sequence). CDR3: CASSPLYEGAQAFF. The CDR3 DNA follows: TGTGCCAGCAGCCCACTTTATGAGGGGGCGCAAGCTTTCTTT.

CDR3 DNA sequence: TGCAGTGCTAGTCCCTCCCGGGACAGGGGATACGAGCAGTACTTC. This encodes CSASPSRDRGYEQYF. This chain links TRBV20-1 with TRBJ2-7; TRBD1 agrees at 10 bases. The CDR3 is 15 amino acids. Trimming at V came to 3 bases and at J to 4 bases, leaving 9 bases not matched to a gene. Germline CDR1 is DFQATT and CDR2 is SNEGSKA (reference sequence).

This chain connects TRBV19 to TRBJ2-1, with TRBD1 identical over 8 bases. J gave up 12 bases and V 2 bases, and 12 bases lay outside the gene matches. Germline V gives CDR1 LNHDA, CDR2 SQIVND (reference sequence). CDR3 size: 15 residues. The CDR3, as DNA: TGTGCCAGTAGTATAAGGGGACAGGCCCCGACTTGGCAGTTCTTC. This encodes CASSIRGQAPTWQFF.

CDR3 nucleotide sequence: TGTGCCAGTAGTGCCTTACAGGAGAGTGAGCAGTTCTTC. Amino acids: CASSALQESEQFF. The chain combines TRBV19 with TRBJ2-1; possibly TRBD1 for D (5 bases). The CDR3 is made up of 13 amino acids. Between the trimmed V and J ends, which lost 5 bases and 9 bases, there was a span of 14 bases. Per germline, CDR1 LNHDA and CDR2 SQIVND (reference sequence).

The chain uses TRBV28 and TRBJ2-1, with 7 positions matching TRBD2. The CDR3 extends over 16 amino acids. Germline V CDR1 and CDR2: MDHEN, SYDVKM. The junction had 4 bases not matched to a gene; V was cut back by 1 base and J by 1 base. CDR3 coding DNA: TGTGCCAGCAGTTTATTCGCTAGCGGATCCTACAATGAGCAGTTCTTC. It yields the protein CASSLFASGSYNEQFF.

A single count supports this clone. The V and J genes are TRBV9 and TRBJ2-1; 10 bases match TRBD1. The CDR3 runs to 14 residues. Trimming removed 4 bases from V and 7 bases from J; junction bases left unmatched: 5. Germline assignment: CDR1 SGDLS and CDR2 YYNGEE. The CDR3 reads CASSTGQGWNEQFF. CDR3 bases: TGTGCCAGCAGCACGGGACAGGGGTGGAATGAGCAGTTCTTC.

The chain carries TRBV19 and TRBJ2-7; 8 positions match TRBD2. The CDR3 is 14 amino acids. The germline gives CDR1 LNHDA, CDR2 SQIVND (reference sequence). J lost 5 bases, V lost 5 bases, and 8 bases had no gene match. In DNA form, the CDR3 reads TGTGCCAGTAGTCCGGGGGGGCGCGTCCACGAGCAGTACTTC. Protein sequence: CASSPGGRVHEQYF.